Given below is one T cell receptor beta chain in context. The target antigen is unknown. Germline CDR1 is MDHEN and CDR2 is SYDVKM. This CDR3 has 13 residues. Trimming took off 2 bases at V and 5 bases at J, with 7 bases between the two ends. This record comes from a study of T-cell reconstitution after alpha-beta-depleted transplantation in children. The authors prepared the TCRbeta library with unique molecular identifiers. TCRdb recomputed calls from the PCR reads with MiXCR, one row per CDR3 protein. The sample holds tens of thousands of distinct CDR3 sequences, approximately 43% seen once. Points from the study as a whole: Several hundred expanded graft clones reportedly supplied alpha-beta T cells about two months after transplant. Most T-cell counts and diversity one year after the transplant came from T cells that were newly produced. Where some patients showed high TCRbeta diversity at day 60, it came from recipient T cells and thymic progenitors that had survived.

The receptor was derived from a male patient younger than 18 who had a stem cell transplant for acute lymphoblastic leukemia, so the T cells may come from the graft donor. The V call is TRBV28, the J call TRBJ2-1; no clear D. The specimen was PBMCs, mostly from graft donor cells, collected 360 days after TCRalphabeta/CD19-depleted stem cell transplant. CDR3 coding DNA: TGTGCCAGCAGTTTAGACTTCGACAATGAGCAGTTCTTC. Its translation: CASSLDFDNEQFF.